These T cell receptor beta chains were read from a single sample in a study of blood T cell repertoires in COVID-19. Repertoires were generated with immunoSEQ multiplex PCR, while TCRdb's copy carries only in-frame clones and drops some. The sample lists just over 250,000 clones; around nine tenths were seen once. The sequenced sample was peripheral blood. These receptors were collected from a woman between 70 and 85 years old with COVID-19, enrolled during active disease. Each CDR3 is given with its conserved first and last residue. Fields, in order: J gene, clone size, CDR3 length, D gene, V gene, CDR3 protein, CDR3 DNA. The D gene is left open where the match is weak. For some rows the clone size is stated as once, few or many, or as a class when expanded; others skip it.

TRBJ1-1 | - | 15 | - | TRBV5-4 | CASSLDPGGGTEAFF | TGTGCCAGCAGCTTGGATCCGGGGGGTGGGACTGAAGCTTTCTTT
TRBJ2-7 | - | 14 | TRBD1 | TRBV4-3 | CASSSYRGPYEQYF | TGCGCCAGCAGCTCGTACAGGGGGCCCTACGAGCAGTACTTC
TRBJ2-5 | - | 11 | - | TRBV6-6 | CASTTEETQYF | TGTGCCAGCACGACAGAAGAGACCCAGTACTTC
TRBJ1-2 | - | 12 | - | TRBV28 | CASTSDTYGYTF | TGTGCCAGCACCTCCGACACATATGGCTACACCTTC
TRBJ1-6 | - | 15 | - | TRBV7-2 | CASSLAGGVNSPLHF | TGTGCCAGCAGCTTAGCGGGAGGGGTTAATTCACCCCTCCACTTT
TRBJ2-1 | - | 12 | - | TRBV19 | CASSIGSGIEFF | TGTGCCAGTAGTATAGGCTCAGGGATCGAGTTCTTC
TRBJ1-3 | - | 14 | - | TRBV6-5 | CASSGINSGNTIYF | TGTGCCAGCAGCGGGATAAACTCTGGAAACACCATATATTTT
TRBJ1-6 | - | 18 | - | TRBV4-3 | CASSQAVSQTSYNSPLHF | TGCGCCAGCAGCCAAGCTGTCTCACAGACCTCCTATAATTCACCCCTCCACTTT
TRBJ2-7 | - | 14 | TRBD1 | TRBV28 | CASSMGQATYEQYF | TGTGCCAGCAGTATGGGACAGGCGACCTACGAGCAGTACTTC
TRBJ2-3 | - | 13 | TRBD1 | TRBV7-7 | CASSSDRVGTQYF | TGTGCTAGCAGTTCCGACAGGGTGGGTACGCAGTATTTT
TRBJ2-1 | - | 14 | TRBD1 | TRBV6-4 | CASSVRDRGSEQFF | TGTGCCAGCAGTGTCCGGGACAGGGGTTCTGAGCAGTTCTTC
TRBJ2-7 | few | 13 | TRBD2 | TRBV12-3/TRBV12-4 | CASGTSTAYEQYF | TGTGCCTCCGGGACTAGCACCGCCTACGAGCAGTACTTC
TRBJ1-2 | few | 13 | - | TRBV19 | CASSMQGSYGYTF | TGTGCCAGTAGTATGCAGGGAAGCTATGGCTACACCTTC
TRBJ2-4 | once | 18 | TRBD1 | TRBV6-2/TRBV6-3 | CASSYAQGQELAKNIQYF | TGTGCCAGCAGTTACGCCCAGGGACAGGAACTAGCCAAAAACATTCAGTACTTC
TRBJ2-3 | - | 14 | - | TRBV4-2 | CASSQGGVQDTQYF | TGTGCCAGCAGCCAAGGCGGGGTTCAGGATACGCAGTATTTT
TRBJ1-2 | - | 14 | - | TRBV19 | CASIPAGFDYGYTF | TGTGCCAGTATCCCTGCCGGGTTCGATTATGGCTACACCTTC
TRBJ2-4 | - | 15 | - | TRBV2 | CASSDRLLAKNIQYF | TGTGCCAGCAGTGACAGACTCTTAGCCAAAAACATTCAGTACTTC
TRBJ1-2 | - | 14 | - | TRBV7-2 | CASSPLGAGYGYTF | TGTGCCAGCAGCCCCCTGGGCGCTGGCTATGGCTACACCTTC
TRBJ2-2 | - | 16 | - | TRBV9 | CASSVAQGVRSGELFF | TGTGCCAGCAGCGTAGCACAGGGAGTTAGATCCGGGGAGCTGTTTTTT
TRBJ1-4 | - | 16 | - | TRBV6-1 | CASSEVVGVSGEKLFF | TGTGCCAGCAGTGAAGTGGTGGGAGTGTCGGGCGAAAAACTGTTTTTT
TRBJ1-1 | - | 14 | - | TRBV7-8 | CASSLSGMNTEAFF | TGTGCCAGCAGCTTATCAGGAATGAACACTGAAGCTTTCTTT
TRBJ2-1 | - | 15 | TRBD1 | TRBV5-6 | CASSRDRGTYNEQFF | TGTGCCAGCAGCCGGGACAGGGGGACCTACAATGAGCAGTTCTTC
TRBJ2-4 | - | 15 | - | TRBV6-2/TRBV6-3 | CASSYEGAAGYIQYF | TGTGCCAGCAGTTACGAGGGGGCGGCGGGGTACATTCAGTACTTC
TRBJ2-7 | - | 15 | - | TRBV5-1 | CASSLLQGVSYEQYF | TGCGCCAGCAGCTTGTTACAGGGAGTCTCCTACGAGCAGTACTTC
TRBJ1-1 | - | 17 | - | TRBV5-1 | CASSFLSGSDMNTEAFF | TGCGCCAGCAGCTTCCTCAGCGGCAGCGACATGAACACTGAAGCTTTCTTT
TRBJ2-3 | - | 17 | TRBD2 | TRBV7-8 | CASSLVTSGRDTDTQYF | TGTGCCAGCAGCTTAGTGACTAGCGGGAGGGACACAGATACGCAGTATTTT
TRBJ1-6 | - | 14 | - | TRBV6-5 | CASDTGSPNSPLHF | TGTGCCAGTGATACGGGATCCCCTAATTCACCCCTCCACTTT
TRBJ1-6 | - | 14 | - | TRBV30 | CAWRHTEYNSPLHF | TGTGCCTGGAGACACACAGAGTATAATTCACCCCTCCACTTT
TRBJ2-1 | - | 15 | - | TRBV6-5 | CASTPSWASNNEQFF | TGTGCCAGCACTCCCAGTTGGGCGTCTAACAATGAGCAGTTCTTC
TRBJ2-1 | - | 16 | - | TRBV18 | CASSPSIVQVPNEQFF | TGTGCCAGCTCACCATCGATAGTACAGGTCCCCAATGAGCAGTTCTTC
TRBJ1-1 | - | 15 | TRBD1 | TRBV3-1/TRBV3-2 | CASSQKGAMNTEAFF | TGTGCCAGCAGCCAAAAGGGGGCGATGAACACTGAAGCTTTCTTT
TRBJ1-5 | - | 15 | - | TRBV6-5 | CASRKQGSGNQPQHF | TGTGCCAGCAGGAAGCAGGGGTCCGGCAATCAGCCCCAGCATTTT
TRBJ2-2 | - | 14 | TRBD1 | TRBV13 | CASSLDRGAGELFF | TGTGCCAGCAGCTTGGACAGGGGGGCCGGGGAGCTGTTTTTT
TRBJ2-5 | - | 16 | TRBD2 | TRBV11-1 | CASSLLAGGGQETQYF | TGTGCCAGCAGCTTGCTAGCGGGAGGAGGGCAGGAGACCCAGTACTTC
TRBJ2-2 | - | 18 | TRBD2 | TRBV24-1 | CATSDPRAGGRGTGELFF | TGTGCCACCAGTGATCCCCGCGCCGGCGGGAGGGGCACCGGGGAGCTGTTTTTT
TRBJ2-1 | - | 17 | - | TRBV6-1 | CASSERTGGGPYNEQFF | TGTGCCAGCAGTGAAAGGACGGGAGGGGGCCCCTACAATGAGCAGTTCTTC
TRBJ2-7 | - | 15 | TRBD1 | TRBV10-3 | CAIRDQPDRGYEQYF | TGTGCCATCAGGGACCAACCGGACAGGGGGTACGAGCAGTACTTC
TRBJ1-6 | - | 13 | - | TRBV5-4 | CASSLNRNSPLHF | TGTGCCAGCAGCTTGAACAGGAATTCACCCCTCCACTTT
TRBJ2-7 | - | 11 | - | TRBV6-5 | CATSEGYEQYF | TGTGCCACCTCCGAGGGCTACGAGCAGTACTTC
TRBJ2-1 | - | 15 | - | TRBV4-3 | CASSQAGGASGEQFF | TGCGCCAGCAGCCAAGCCGGGGGAGCCTCTGGTGAGCAGTTCTTC
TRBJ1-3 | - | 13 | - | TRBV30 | CAGLEDSGNTIYF | TGTGCGGGGTTGGAGGACAGTGGAAACACCATATATTTT
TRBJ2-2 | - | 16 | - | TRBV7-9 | CASSLAGSGNTGELFF | TGTGCCAGCAGCTTAGCCGGTAGCGGGAACACCGGGGAGCTGTTTTTT
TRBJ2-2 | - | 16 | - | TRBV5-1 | CASSLPTSGNTGELFF | TGCGCCAGCAGCCTCCCAACCTCCGGGAACACCGGGGAGCTGTTTTTT
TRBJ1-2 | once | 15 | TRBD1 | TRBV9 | CASSVVGTGVDGYTF | TGTGCCAGCAGCGTAGTGGGGACAGGGGTCGATGGCTACACCTTC
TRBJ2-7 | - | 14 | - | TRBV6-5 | CASRERGRPRGQYF | TGTGCCAGCAGGGAGCGGGGAAGGCCCAGGGGGCAGTACTTC
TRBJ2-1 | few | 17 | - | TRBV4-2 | CASSQDSGEPTYNEQFF | TGTGCCAGCAGCCAAGATTCGGGGGAGCCCACCTACAATGAGCAGTTCTTC
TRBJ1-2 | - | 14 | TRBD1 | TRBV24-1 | CATSDTGVDSGYTF | TGTGCCACCAGTGATACAGGGGTCGATTCTGGCTACACCTTC
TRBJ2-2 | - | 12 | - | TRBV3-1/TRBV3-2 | CASSQRTGELFF | TGTGCCAGCAGCCAGAGGACCGGGGAGCTGTTTTTT
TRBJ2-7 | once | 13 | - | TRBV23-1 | CASRELDTYEQYF | TGCGCCAGCAGGGAACTGGACACCTACGAGCAGTACTTC